The 8 T cell receptor beta chains given below trace back to one sample, sequenced in a study of graft-versus-host responses after intestinal transplantation (dated by TCRdb to the early 2020s). No antigen has been assigned to these receptors. Libraries came from the immunoSEQ multiplex PCR assay. TCRdb took this table from immuneACCESS and kept in-frame rearrangements with V and J called. Such tables lack part of the clones; where checked against another copy, unresolved V genes explain under half of the gap, and the rest is unexplained. The sample table shows roughly 110,000 clones, and 85% to 95% are seen once. In total, the top ten clones hold roughly 1.2% of the sample. Reading the label with the study, this specimen's time point is: cells obtained before transplantation from donor or recipient. Specimen: unstimulated CD8+ T cells sorted from spleen or lymph node cells, collected before transplant. These TCRs come from a human donor who was the organ donor for an intestinal transplant.

J is TRBJ2-5 and V is TRBV5-1; the D gene is possibly TRBD1 (5 bases). The CDR3 sequence is 15 residues long. Trimming took 4 bases from V and 2 from J, leaving 15 bases between them. Germline V gives CDR1 SGHRS, CDR2 YFSETQ. CDR3 coding DNA: TGCGCCAGCAGCGGAAACACAGGTGGACAAGAGACCCAGTACTTC. It encodes CASSGNTGGQETQYF.

The chain carries TRBV19 and TRBJ1-1, with D possibly being TRBD1 (6 bases). V was pared by 2 bases and J by 1 base, with 8 bases between. The germline V gene has CDR1 LNHDA and CDR2 SQIVND (reference sequence). The CDR3 extends over 14 amino acids. The CDR3 reads CASSIKGGNTEAFF. CDR3 sequence (DNA): TGTGCCAGTAGTATAAAGGGGGGGAACACTGAAGCTTTCTTT.

This clone came up once. CDR3 nucleotide sequence: TGCAGCGTTCGAGGGGGTCCAGCTTACAATGAGCAGTTCTTC. Protein sequence: CSVRGGPAYNEQFF. This rearrangement joins TRBV29-1 to TRBJ2-1; D is perhaps TRBD1 (6 bases). Per germline, CDR1 SQVTM and CDR2 ANQGSEA. The CDR3 totals 14 residues. Deletions cut 5 bases from V and 4 bases from J, with 15 bases between.

The chain combines TRBV15 with TRBJ1-1; 11 bases are a match to TRBD1. The CDR3 sequence is 15 residues long. V shed 5 bases, J shed 3 bases, and the junction held 5 bases outside the gene matches. Germline V CDR1 and CDR2: LNHNV, YYDKDF (reference sequence). The CDR3 nucleotides are TGTGCCACCAGCGAGGACAGGGGGCAAGACACTGAAGCTTTCTTT. Its translation: CATSEDRGQDTEAFF. The full variable domain, rest sourced from reference TRBV15 and TRBJ1-1, is DAMVIQNPRYQVTQFGKPVTLSCSQTLNHNVMYWYQQKSSQAPKLLFHYYDKDFNNEADTPDNFQSRRPNTSFCFLDIRSPGLGDTAMYLCATSEDRGQDTEAFFGQGTRLTVV.

Only a few counts were recorded for this clone. This chain uses TRBV7-6 with TRBJ2-7, with 9 bases aligning to TRBD1. Germline trimming cut 1 base from V and 4 bases from J; bases unmatched to any gene: 5. This CDR3 comprises 15 residues. Germline assignment: CDR1 SGHVS and CDR2 FNYEAQ. The CDR3 spells CASSLGQGVRYEQYF. DNA for the CDR3: TGTGCCAGCAGCTTAGGACAGGGGGTGAGGTACGAGCAGTACTTC.

The CDR3: CASSTSWGTGGTTDTQYF. The CDR3 DNA reads TGTGCCAGCTCTACTTCCTGGGGGACAGGGGGGACCACAGATACGCAGTATTTT. The chain carries TRBV13 and TRBJ2-3, with 11 nucleotides matching TRBD1. The CDR3 totals 18 residues. With V trimmed by 8 bases and J by 2 bases, 15 bases remained unmatched. Germline assignment: CDR1 PRHDT and CDR2 FYEKMQ (reference sequence). The full variable domain, completed using reference TRBV13 and TRBJ2-3, is AAGVIQSPRHLIKEKRETATLKCYPIPRHDTVYWYQQGPGQDPQFLISFYEKMQSDKGSIPDRFSAQQFSDYHSELNMSSLELGDSALYFCASSTSWGTGGTTDTQYFGPGTRLTVL.

J is TRBJ2-1 and V is TRBV5-4, with 7 bases lining up with TRBD1. The germline V gene has CDR1 SGHNT and CDR2 YYREEE (reference sequence). V was clipped by 2 bases and J by 8 bases; unmatched bases: 10. CDR3 length: 15 amino acids. CDR3 loop: CASSFRGPQGDEQFF. The CDR3 bases are TGTGCCAGCAGCTTCAGGGGTCCCCAGGGGGATGAGCAGTTCTTC.

V and J are TRBV4-1 and TRBJ2-1, with 8 bases fitting TRBD1. The CDR3 is 14 residues long. V shed 1 base, J shed 9 bases, and the junction held 5 bases outside the gene matches. Germline lookup yields CDR1 MGHRA and CDR2 YSYEKL. CDR3 DNA sequence: TGCGCCAGCAGCCAAGCGCCAGGGGGCACTGAGCAGTTCTTC. Translated: CASSQAPGGTEQFF.